The 27 T cell receptor beta chains listed next were all sequenced from one sample in a study of human T cells and chemical hapten exposure. Regarding time point: healthy volunteer bleed at 2 weeks. Whole blood that had not been fractionated was the source of extracted total RNA. A single record per CDR3 protein comes from TCRdb applying MiXCR to the RACE reads. The profile shows 100,000 to 150,000 distinct CDR3 sequences, more than 7.5% of them singletons. The sample consisted of whole blood. These receptors were taken from a male donor in good health. Some clones in this sample may be carry-over from other donors' samples.

This clonotype has just a few counts. This chain links TRBV2 with TRBJ1-5; no firm D call. Germline V gene data show CDR1 as SNHLY and CDR2 as FYNNEI. The germline V and J ends were trimmed by 6 bases and 3 bases, with 3 bases remaining between them. The CDR3 covers 11 residues. The CDR3 sequence is CASRLNQPQHF. The CDR3 DNA follows: TGTGCCAGCAGGCTCAATCAGCCCCAGCATTTT.

V usage is TRBV12-3 or TRBV12-4 and J usage is TRBJ2-5, with 13 bases lining up with TRBD2. V gave up 5 bases and J gave up 2 bases; unmatched junction bases: 20. The length of the CDR3 is 21 residues. The CDR3: CASSGQGQGLAGVNGQETQYF. CDR3 nucleotide sequence: TGTGCCAGCAGTGGACAGGGGCAAGGACTAGCGGGAGTCAATGGACAAGAGACCCAGTACTTC.

This clonotype was seen only a few times. The chain uses TRBV11-2 and TRBJ2-1, with D unclear. This CDR3 is built from 14 residues. Germline V gene data show CDR1 as SGHAT and CDR2 as FQNNGV. Deletions cut 5 bases from V and 8 bases from J, with 16 bases between. CDR3 amino acids: CASSPSVMADEQFF. DNA for the CDR3: TGTGCCAGCAGCCCCTCGGTGATGGCTGATGAGCAGTTCTTC.

The chain is built from TRBV5-1 and TRBJ1-1; a weak D match, TRBD1 (6 bases). The CDR3 is made up of 14 amino acids. V was shortened by 4 bases and J by 5 bases, with 15 bases between the two germline ends. The V gene's germline CDR1 is SGHRS and CDR2 YFSETQ. The CDR3 loop is CASSLWGAGTEAFF. The CDR3 nucleotides read TGCGCCAGCAGCCTATGGGGGGCAGGGACTGAAGCTTTCTTT.

This clonotype was seen more than once but under ten times. The rearrangement joins TRBV27 to TRBJ2-7, with a weak D call TRBD1 (5 bases). This CDR3 spans 13 amino acids. CDR1 is MNHEY, CDR2 SMNVEV, per germline (reference sequence). V lost 9 bases and J 0 bases, leaving 12 bases between the germline ends. The DNA for the CDR3 is TGTGCCAGTTCCCTTACAGGCTCCTACGAGCAGTACTTC. Its protein product is CASSLTGSYEQYF.

The V call is TRBV25-1, the J call TRBJ2-1; 7 bases agree with TRBD2. This CDR3 contains 14 residues. Trimming cost V 2 bases and J 7 bases; bases outside gene matches: 5. The V gene's germline CDR1 is MGHDK and CDR2 SYGVNS. The CDR3 DNA sequence: TGTGCCAGCAGTGAAGAGCTAGCGGTAAATGAGCAGTTCTTC. As protein: CASSEELAVNEQFF.

This clonotype has a handful of counts. The V and J genes are TRBV2 and TRBJ1-5; D gene ambiguous. V shed 5 bases and J shed 6 bases, with 20 bases lying between them. Germline V gene lookup returns CDR1 SNHLY and CDR2 FYNNEI. The CDR3 length is 16 residues. The CDR3 DNA sequence: TGTGCCAGCAGTCGCGCCGGGGATCTGGGTGGTCAGCCCCAGCATTTT. Its protein product is CASSRAGDLGGQPQHF.

V usage is TRBV15 and J usage is TRBJ2-7; unclear D gene. From germline, CDR1 is LNHNV and CDR2 YYDKDF (reference sequence). V lost 0 bases and J 13 bases, leaving 19 bases between the germline ends. CDR3 size: 14 residues. CDR3 nucleotide sequence: TGTGCCACCAGCAGAGATCGTGGGGTTTCGGGCCCCTACTTC. Translating gives CATSRDRGVSGPYF.

CDR3: CASSSQGTSGNTIYF. As DNA, the CDR3 is TGTGCCAGCAGTTCACAGGGAACCTCTGGAAACACCATATATTTT. The J gene is TRBJ1-3, the V gene TRBV28; tentatively, D is TRBD1 (6 bases). This CDR3 has 15 amino acids. Germline V gives CDR1 MDHEN, CDR2 SYDVKM. Trimming shortened V by 4 bases and J by 0 bases, and 10 bases separated the two germline ends.

This clonotype was seen at least ten times. This rearrangement joins TRBV6-5 to TRBJ2-1; 7 bases map to TRBD1. Germline CDR1 is MNHEY and CDR2 is SVGAGI. V trimming: 6 bases; J trimming: 7 bases; junction bases outside the gene matches: 12. This CDR3 spans 15 amino acids. CDR3 DNA: TGTGCCAGCAGATCCCCCCGAGACAGGGTAAATGAGCAGTTCTTC. This sequence encodes CASRSPRDRVNEQFF.

This clonotype occurred many times. The J gene is TRBJ2-5, the V gene TRBV29-1, with D perhaps TRBD2 (6 bases). V shed 6 bases and J shed 4 bases, with 18 bases lying between them. CDR1 SQVTM and CDR2 ANQGSEA come from the germline V gene. This CDR3 has 14 residues. The CDR3 sequence is CSVPTTSKIETQYF. CDR3 nucleotides: TGCAGCGTACCTACGACTAGTAAGATAGAGACCCAGTACTTC.

Only a few counts were recorded for this clonotype. The V and J genes are TRBV2 and TRBJ2-3; D is possibly TRBD1 (5 bases). Germline values: CDR1 SNHLY, CDR2 FYNNEI. CDR3 length: 15 residues. V dropped 0 bases and J dropped 1 base, with 8 bases sitting between them. CDR3 amino acids: CASSEAFRGTDTQYF. The CDR3 region has the DNA TGTGCCAGCAGTGAAGCCTTCAGGGGCACAGATACGCAGTATTTT.

This chain uses TRBV12-3 or TRBV12-4 with TRBJ1-1; no firm D call. Trimming stripped 1 base from V and 6 bases from J, with 15 bases between. The CDR3 contains 15 residues. The CDR3 loop is CASSLVGFGGAEAFF. DNA for the CDR3: TGTGCCAGCAGTTTAGTCGGTTTTGGCGGGGCTGAAGCTTTCTTT.

The chain's CDR3 is CASSSGTSGSRDEQFF. The DNA for the CDR3 is TGTGCCAGCAGCTCCGGGACTAGCGGGAGTAGGGATGAGCAGTTCTTC. The chain carries TRBV7-9 and TRBJ2-1, with 14 bases that match TRBD2. V gave up 4 bases and J gave up 8 bases; unmatched junction bases: 7. Germline V gene sequence: CDR1 SEHNR, CDR2 FQNEAQ (reference sequence). This CDR3 spans 16 amino acids.

This clonotype has only a few counts. CDR3 nucleotide sequence: TGTGCCAGCAGCCCGCAAGGGAGCTATAATGAATTGGAGCAGTTCTTC. This gives the protein CASSPQGSYNELEQFF. J is TRBJ2-1 and V is TRBV7-9; the D gene is possibly TRBD2 (5 bases). Germline V CDR1 and CDR2: SEHNR, FQNEAQ (reference sequence). V gave up 5 bases and J gave up 10 bases, with 24 bases separating them. The CDR3 has 16 residues.

This clonotype was seen repeatedly, ten times or more. The chain combines TRBV12-3 or TRBV12-4 with TRBJ2-3; 8 bases match TRBD2. The V gene end was trimmed by 6 bases and the J gene end by 0 bases; junction bases not matched to a gene: 5. This CDR3 comprises 15 residues. The CDR3 protein is CASRPGGGSTDTQYF. CDR3 in DNA: TGTGCCAGCAGGCCCGGGGGGGGTAGCACAGATACGCAGTATTTT.

The CDR3 DNA is TGCGCCAGCAGCCCGGGGACAGGGGGCAACCACAATGAGCAGTTCTTC. Translating gives CASSPGTGGNHNEQFF. The gene calls are TRBV5-1 and TRBJ2-1, with TRBD1 identical over 12 bases. CDR1 SGHRS and CDR2 YFSETQ come from the germline V gene. J was trimmed by 5 bases and V by 4 bases; bases with no gene match: 7. This CDR3 spans 16 amino acids. Variable domain in full (rest from reference TRBV5-1 and TRBJ2-1): KAGVTQTPRYLIKTRGQQVTLSCSPISGHRSVSWYQQTPGQGLQFLFEYFSETQRNKGNFPGRFSGRQFSNSRSEMNVSTLELGDSALYLCASSPGTGGNHNEQFFGPGTRLTVL.

This clonotype came up a few times. The rearrangement uses TRBV12-3 or TRBV12-4 and TRBJ2-5, with no clear D. There are 14 residues in the CDR3. V was shortened by 7 bases and J by 1 base, with 13 bases between the two germline ends. DNA of the CDR3: TGTGCCAGCACATCCGGAGCCCTCCAAGAGACCCAGTACTTC. Translation: CASTSGALQETQYF.

This clonotype appeared many times. J is TRBJ1-1 and V is TRBV6-2 or TRBV6-3; the D is unclear. V was cut by 2 bases and J by 1 base, with 8 bases left in between. The CDR3 runs 14 residues. CDR1 and CDR2 (germline): MNHEY, SVGEGT. The CDR3 DNA reads as TGTGCCAGCAGTTACCCCTGGGCGAACACTGAAGCTTTCTTT. It is translated as CASSYPWANTEAFF.

The genes are TRBV12-5 and TRBJ1-6, with TRBD1 identical over 7 bases. There are 17 residues in the CDR3. From germline, CDR1 is LGHNT and CDR2 FRNRAP. Unmatched junction bases numbered 15, after V lost 4 bases and J lost 9 bases. The CDR3 loop reads CASGSPLSQGLSSPLHF. The CDR3 DNA reads as TGTGCTAGTGGTTCCCCTCTCTCACAGGGGCTCTCTTCACCCCTCCACTTT. Full variable domain (missing parts from reference TRBV12-5 and TRBJ1-6): DARVTQTPRHKVTEMGQEVTMRCQPILGHNTVFWYRQTMMQGLELLAYFRNRAPLDDSGMPKDRFSAEMPDATLATLKIQPSEPRDSAVYFCASGSPLSQGLSSPLHFGNGTRLTVT.

This clonotype has more than one count but fewer than ten. This chain connects TRBV10-3 to TRBJ1-1; 8 bases align to TRBD1. J was trimmed by 5 bases and V by 6 bases; bases with no gene match: 11. This CDR3 comprises 15 residues. The germline V gene has CDR1 ENHRY and CDR2 SYGVKD. CDR3 loop: CAISLGQGVGTEAFF. The CDR3, as DNA: TGTGCCATCAGCCTAGGACAGGGCGTCGGAACTGAAGCTTTCTTT.

This clonotype was seen a few times. The gene calls are TRBV7-2 and TRBJ1-5, with D perhaps matching TRBD1 (6 bases). CDR1 and CDR2 from the germline V gene are SGHTA and FQGNSA. This CDR3 region has 17 residues. Trimming cost V 0 bases and J 4 bases, with 16 bases left between them. CDR3: CASSLAKIQGSNQPQHF. As DNA, the CDR3 is TGTGCCAGCAGCTTAGCGAAGATCCAGGGGTCTAATCAGCCCCAGCATTTT.

The table lists this clonotype with a few counts. The V and J genes are TRBV27 and TRBJ1-1, with TRBD1 as a possible D gene (5 bases). Deletions cut 6 bases from V and 6 bases from J, with 11 bases between. The germline gives CDR1 MNHEY, CDR2 SMNVEV (reference sequence). The CDR3 is 12 amino acids. For the CDR3, the DNA is TGTGCCAGCAGGCAGGGATTTGCTGAAGCTTTCTTT. It yields the protein CASRQGFAEAFF.

This clonotype came up a few times. The chain has TRBV2 and TRBJ2-1, with 9 bases that match TRBD2. Germline CDR1 SNHLY, CDR2 FYNNEI. This CDR3 comprises 15 residues. V shed 3 bases and J 5 bases; nucleotides not matched to a gene: 5. CDR3 region: CASSDDSGSHNEQFF. Written as DNA, the CDR3 is TGTGCCAGCAGTGATGATAGCGGGAGCCACAATGAGCAGTTCTTC. Drawing the rest from reference TRBV2 and TRBJ2-1, the complete variable domain is EPEVTQTPSHQVTQMGQEVILRCVPISNHLYFYWYRQILGQKVEFLVSFYNNEISEKSEIFDDQFSVERPDGSNFTLKIRSTKLEDSAMYFCASSDDSGSHNEQFFGPGTRLTVL.

In its sample, this clonotype was seen a few times. The V call is TRBV7-7, the J call TRBJ2-2; D not resolved. Germline V gene data show CDR1 as SSHAT and CDR2 as FNYEAQ (reference sequence). The CDR3 loop spans 13 amino acids. The V and J ends lost 5 bases and 5 bases respectively, with 9 bases between them. The CDR3, as DNA: TGTGCCAGCAGCCCAAAGGAGACCGGGGAGCTGTTTTTT. Protein sequence: CASSPKETGELFF.

The chain has TRBV20-1 and TRBJ2-7; possible D gene TRBD1, 6 bases. The CDR3 consists of 12 residues. Germline CDR1 and CDR2: DFQATT and SNEGSKA (reference sequence). CDR3: CSVYQGTYEQYF. As DNA, the CDR3 is TGCAGCGTTTATCAGGGGACCTACGAGCAGTACTTC.

This clonotype was detected only a few times. The V call is TRBV9, the J call TRBJ1-1; tentative D call: TRBD1 (5 bases). Per the germline V gene, CDR1 is SGDLS and CDR2 is YYNGEE. CDR3 length: 16 amino acids. The ends were cut back, 0 bases at V and 1 base at J, with 13 bases in the middle. The DNA of the CDR3 is TGTGCCAGCAGCGTAGGGAATGTTGGGGCGAACACTGAAGCTTTCTTT. This sequence encodes CASSVGNVGANTEAFF. The variable domain in full, with the rest retrieved from reference TRBV9 and TRBJ1-1, is DSGVTQTPKHLITATGQRVTLRCSPRSGDLSVYWYQQSLDQGLQFLIQYYNGEERAKGNILERFSAQQFPDLHSELNLSSLELGDSALYFCASSVGNVGANTEAFFGQGTRLTVV.